This TCR beta chain emerged from a study of graft-versus-host responses after intestinal transplantation. Assay used: immunoSEQ multiplex PCR; TCRdb lists only in-frame clones, some missing. The sample lists approximately 12,000 clones, 76% occurring once. V lost 0 bases and J lost 3; bases outside the gene matches: 8. CDR3 size: 16 residues. From germline, CDR1 is LGHNA and CDR2 YSLEER. Processing released intraepithelial and lamina propria lymphocytes from the graft tissue. The chain carries TRBV4-3 and TRBJ2-7; TRBD2 matches at 7 bases. Sequenced material: ileum tissue, taken 23 days after intestinal transplant. The TCR sequence derives from a human patient who received an intestinal transplant, so some T cells may come from the graft donor. The CDR3 here is CASSQDSASSGYEQYF. The DNA of the CDR3 is TGCGCCAGCAGCCAAGACTCTGCTTCTAGCGGCTACGAGCAGTACTTC.